The 32 T cell receptor beta chains listed next were all sequenced from one sample in a study of blood T cells in healthy people across ages. A second PCR of 7 to 11 cycles used a sample-barcoded 5' primer and a J-beta primer mix. Using its own MiXCR run on the 5' RACE reads, TCRdb lists one record per CDR3 protein. The sample has 700,000 to 900,000 distinct CDR3 sequences, 50% to 65% seen once. Input material: blood. All receptors come from a man older than 75 in good health.

The chain recombines TRBV20-1 with TRBJ2-2; D uncertain. The CDR3 contains 14 residues. Germline values: CDR1 DFQATT, CDR2 SNEGSKA (reference sequence). V lost 4 bases and J lost 4, with 13 bases in between. The CDR3 DNA sequence: TGCAGTGCTAATTTGGGCTACGGCACCGGGGAGCTGTTTTTT. Its translation is CSANLGYGTGELFF.

This chain uses TRBV4-2 with TRBJ2-7; 10 bases agree with TRBD2. The CDR3 sequence is 15 residues long. Germline loops: CDR1 LGHNA, CDR2 YNFKEQ. The V gene end was trimmed by 1 base and the J gene end by 3 bases; junction bases not matched to a gene: 3. The chain's CDR3 is CASSQVAGGHYEQYF. The CDR3 DNA reads TGTGCCAGCAGCCAAGTAGCGGGAGGCCACTACGAGCAGTACTTC.

This clonotype was seen more than once but under ten times. The CDR3 region has the DNA TGTGCCAGCAGTGAAGGGTCGTTCAATGAGCAGTTCTTC. Translating it yields CASSEGSFNEQFF. This chain uses TRBV6-1 with TRBJ2-1, with D hard to call. CDR1 and CDR2 (germline): MNHNS, SASEGT. The length of the CDR3 is 13 residues. V lost 1 base and J 6 bases, leaving 7 bases between the germline ends.

The chain recombines TRBV5-1 with TRBJ1-5, with TRBD1 matching over 9 bases. The CDR3 is made up of 15 amino acids. V gave up 1 base and J gave up 5 bases; unmatched junction bases: 4. Per the germline V gene, CDR1 is SGHRS and CDR2 is YFSETQ. CDR3 residues: CASSLSGQGYQPQHF. The DNA for the CDR3 is TGCGCCAGCAGCTTGTCGGGACAGGGTTATCAGCCCCAGCATTTT.

The chain carries TRBV10-3 and TRBJ2-7, with TRBD2 as a possible D gene (6 bases). Germline values: CDR1 ENHRY, CDR2 SYGVKD. V gave up 7 bases and J gave up 2 bases, with 12 bases separating them. This CDR3 has 13 amino acids. The CDR3 DNA reads as TGTGCCATCAAAGGGGCTAGCGCCTACGAGCAGTACTTC. The encoded protein is CAIKGASAYEQYF.

The gene calls are TRBV10-3 and TRBJ2-1, with 9 bases fitting TRBD1. The CDR3 is made up of 15 amino acids. Germline loops: CDR1 ENHRY, CDR2 SYGVKD. Trimming removed 3 bases from V and 5 bases from J; junction bases left unmatched: 5. CDR3 DNA sequence: TGTGCCATCAGTGACCCGGGACAGGGCAACAATGAGCAGTTCTTC. Amino acids: CAISDPGQGNNEQFF.

The chain couples TRBV9 to TRBJ2-7, with 11 positions matching TRBD2. V lost 0 bases, J lost 3 bases, and 8 bases stayed unmatched. The length of the CDR3 is 17 residues. Looked up from germline, CDR1 is SGDLS and CDR2 is YYNGEE. This CDR3 is CASSVAPGLAGHYEQYF. The CDR3 region has the DNA TGTGCCAGCAGCGTAGCGCCCGGACTAGCGGGCCACTACGAGCAGTACTTC.

The J gene is TRBJ2-7, the V gene TRBV20-1; 10 nucleotides align to TRBD2. Trimming cost V 3 bases and J 0 bases; bases outside gene matches: 8. This CDR3 comprises 16 residues. Germline V gene data show CDR1 as DFQATT and CDR2 as SNEGSKA (reference sequence). The CDR3 nucleotides are TGCAGTGCTAGTGTTCGACTAGCGGGTAGCTCCTACGAGCAGTACTTC. Residues: CSASVRLAGSSYEQYF.

The chain recombines TRBV7-9 with TRBJ2-7; 9 nucleotides line up with TRBD2. V was clipped by 7 bases and J by 5 bases; unmatched bases: 9. Germline V lookup: CDR1 SEHNR, CDR2 FQNEAQ (reference sequence). The CDR3 consists of 14 residues. The CDR3 DNA follows: TGTGCCAGCAACCTGGGCGGGAGGGCCCACGAGCAGTACTTC. Encoded protein: CASNLGGRAHEQYF.

The chain couples TRBV6-5 to TRBJ2-5; 8 bases line up with TRBD1. In germline, CDR1 is MNHEY, CDR2 SVGAGI. J was trimmed by 5 bases and V by 11 bases; bases with no gene match: 10. This CDR3 contains 13 residues. The CDR3 nucleotides are TGTGCCGCTAGGACAGGGACCGACGAGACCCAGTACTTC. Translation: CAARTGTDETQYF.

This CDR3 reads CASSLNWDGTDTQYF. Written as DNA, the CDR3 is TGCGCCAGCAGCTTGAACTGGGACGGCACAGATACGCAGTATTTT. This chain joins TRBV5-1 and TRBJ2-3; D tentatively fits TRBD1 or TRBD2 (5 bases each). The CDR3 runs to 15 residues. V was clipped by 1 base and J by 1 base, with 10 bases between them. Germline CDR1 and CDR2: SGHRS and YFSETQ.

This chain links TRBV2 with TRBJ2-3; 13 bases are a match to TRBD2. From germline, CDR1 is SNHLY and CDR2 FYNNEI. After removal of 7 bases from V and 2 bases from J, the junction contained 6 bases not matched to a gene. The CDR3 has 16 residues. The CDR3 DNA reads as TGTGCCAGCAAACTACTAGCGGGAGGGTCCACAGATACGCAGTATTTT. Translation gives CASKLLAGGSTDTQYF. Combining the CDR3 with reference TRBV2 and TRBJ2-3 gives the whole variable domain EPEVTQTPSHQVTQMGQEVILRCVPISNHLYFYWYRQILGQKVEFLVSFYNNEISEKSEIFDDQFSVERPDGSNFTLKIRSTKLEDSAMYFCASKLLAGGSTDTQYFGPGTRLTVL.

The gene calls are TRBV27 and TRBJ2-7; 7 bases match TRBD2. Trimming cost V 5 bases and J 4 bases; bases outside gene matches: 11. CDR3 length: 15 residues. From germline, CDR1 is MNHEY and CDR2 SMNVEV (reference sequence). DNA of the CDR3: TGTGCCAGCAGTCCGGGGGGAGGGCTCCCATACGAGCAGTACTTC. Translating it yields CASSPGGGLPYEQYF.

The chain links TRBV3-1 to TRBJ2-3, with 7 bases identical to TRBD1. Trimming at V came to 3 bases and at J to 0 bases, leaving 3 bases not matched to a gene. The CDR3 spans 15 residues. From germline, CDR1 is LGHDT and CDR2 YNNKEL (reference sequence). The CDR3 here is CASSQTGSSTDTQYF. The CDR3 nucleotides read TGTGCCAGCAGCCAGACAGGGTCTAGCACAGATACGCAGTATTTT.

The gene calls are TRBV7-3 and TRBJ2-3, with TRBD2 matching over 11 bases. Per germline, CDR1 SGHTA and CDR2 FQGTGA. The CDR3 totals 17 residues. After removal of 5 bases from V and 3 bases from J, the junction contained 10 bases not matched to a gene. The CDR3 coding sequence is TGTGCCAGCAGCCCAACTAGCGGGAGAATGGGGACAGATACGCAGTATTTT. Its protein is CASSPTSGRMGTDTQYF.

The genes are TRBV20-1 and TRBJ1-1; a weak D match, TRBD1 (5 bases). V lost 4 bases, J lost 1 base, and 16 bases lay in between. The CDR3 is made up of 15 amino acids. Germline assignment: CDR1 DFQATT and CDR2 SNEGSKA (reference sequence). The CDR3 here is CSATTTEGPNTEAFF. For the CDR3, the DNA is TGCAGTGCTACAACTACCGAGGGGCCGAACACTGAAGCTTTCTTT.

The chain combines TRBV4-1 with TRBJ2-3; TRBD2 matches 9 bases. The trim removed 5 bases at V and 6 bases at J, leaving 12 bases unmatched. Germline CDR1 is MGHRA and CDR2 is YSYEKL. The CDR3 is made up of 16 amino acids. CDR3 nucleotides: TGCGCCAGCAGCTCCAGTAGCGGGAGAGTGGGGGATACGCAGTATTTT. As protein: CASSSSSGRVGDTQYF.

The chain employs TRBV5-1 and TRBJ2-2; possibly TRBD2 for D (5 bases). CDR1 and CDR2 (germline): SGHRS, YFSETQ. V gave up 0 bases and J gave up 0 bases, with 9 bases separating them. This CDR3 spans 16 amino acids. CDR3 loop: CASSLVGLTNTGELFF. The CDR3 DNA sequence: TGCGCCAGCAGCTTGGTAGGACTGACGAACACCGGGGAGCTGTTTTTT.

This chain connects TRBV6-1 to TRBJ2-5; D might be TRBD1 (5 bases). Near its end, the DNA agrees better with TRBJ2-7, so the J call may be wrong. Germline CDR1 reads MNHNS; CDR2 reads SASEGT. The CDR3 is 15 amino acids. CDR3 loop: CASSAPWGKPGEQYF. As DNA, the CDR3 is TGTGCCAGCAGTGCCCCCTGGGGCAAGCCGGGCGAGCAGTACTTC.

The genes are TRBV25-1 and TRBJ1-2; possible D gene TRBD1, 5 bases. There are 12 residues in the CDR3. The V end was cut by 7 bases, the J end by 7 bases, with 13 bases between. Germline values: CDR1 MGHDK, CDR2 SYGVNS. The CDR3 is CASNQGAGGYTF. In DNA form, the CDR3 reads TGTGCCAGCAATCAGGGAGCGGGTGGCTACACCTTC.

This clonotype has more than one count but fewer than ten. The rearrangement joins TRBV7-8 to TRBJ1-2, with D unresolved. The CDR3 consists of 13 residues. Germline lookup yields CDR1 SGHVS and CDR2 FQNEAQ. V gave up 5 bases and J gave up 4 bases, with 11 bases separating them. The CDR3 nucleotides are TGTGCCAGCAGCCCCGACTGGCGCTATGGCTACACCTTC. The encoded protein is CASSPDWRYGYTF.

This clonotype appeared a few times. This chain uses TRBV7-9 with TRBJ2-1; TRBD2 matches 8 bases. Germline V gene lookup returns CDR1 SEHNR and CDR2 FQNEAQ (reference sequence). Trimming took 4 bases from V and 9 from J; bases not matched to a gene: 17. The CDR3 contains 17 residues. This CDR3 reads CASSSEPGLGSEGEQFF. The CDR3 coding sequence is TGTGCCAGCAGCTCTGAACCGGGACTAGGGTCTGAGGGTGAGCAGTTCTTC.

The chain combines TRBV29-1 with TRBJ1-2; 7 bases line up with TRBD1. The junction had 10 bases not matched to a gene; V was cut back by 1 base and J by 2 bases. Germline assignment: CDR1 SQVTM and CDR2 ANQGSEA. The CDR3 covers 16 residues. CDR3 DNA: TGCAGCGTTGAAGTGGTGTACAGGGGTGCCAACTATGGCTACACCTTC. It codes for CSVEVVYRGANYGYTF.

The chain links TRBV7-9 to TRBJ1-1; possibly TRBD1 for D (6 bases). Trimming cost V 6 bases and J 1 base, with 18 bases left between them. The CDR3 sequence is 16 residues long. Germline values: CDR1 SEHNR, CDR2 FQNEAQ (reference sequence). As DNA, the CDR3 is TGTGCCAGCAGTCAGGGCGGGGGCACAGGGAACACTGAAGCTTTCTTT. Protein product: CASSQGGGTGNTEAFF.

The chain recombines TRBV2 with TRBJ2-5; D is unresolved. TRBJ2-7 matches the DNA end more closely, so the J call is doubtful. The CDR3 extends over 13 amino acids. Germline assignment: CDR1 SNHLY and CDR2 FYNNEI. The CDR3: CASSETIPYEQYF. DNA of the CDR3: TGTGCCAGCAGTGAAACTATTCCATACGAGCAGTACTTC.

The rearrangement uses TRBV6-5 and TRBJ2-5, with 9 nucleotides matching TRBD1. V was pared by 2 bases and J by 5 bases, with 6 bases of the junction left unmatched. This CDR3 contains 15 residues. Germline V gene lookup returns CDR1 MNHEY and CDR2 SVGAGI. The CDR3 bases are TGTGCCAGCAGTTACGGGACAGGGCTAGGGGAGACCCAGTACTTC. It yields the protein CASSYGTGLGETQYF.

The rearrangement uses TRBV7-8 and TRBJ2-2; 8 nucleotides match TRBD2. J gave up 0 bases and V 8 bases, and 5 bases lay outside the gene matches. The CDR3 is 15 amino acids. The germline CDR1 and CDR2 sequences are SGHVS and FQNEAQ. In nucleotides, the CDR3 is TGTGCCAGCTGCAGGACTAGCCCGAACACCGGGGAGCTGTTTTTT. It translates to CASCRTSPNTGELFF.

The V gene is TRBV12-3 or TRBV12-4, the J gene TRBJ1-1; D is perhaps TRBD1 (6 bases). This CDR3 is 15 amino acids long. The V gene lost 6 bases and the J gene lost 6 bases, with 20 bases spanning the gap. CDR3 protein: CASSGTGPPLAEAFF. Here the CDR3 DNA reads TGTGCCAGCAGCGGAACAGGGCCCCCTTTGGCTGAAGCTTTCTTT.

This chain links TRBV7-3 with TRBJ2-1, with D possibly matching TRBD1 (5 bases). V lost 0 bases and J lost 2, with 8 bases in between. Germline V CDR1 and CDR2: SGHTA, FQGTGA. This CDR3 spans 15 amino acids. The CDR3 sequence is CASSLTRVPYNEQFF. In DNA, the CDR3 is TGTGCCAGCAGCTTAACCAGGGTGCCCTACAATGAGCAGTTCTTC.

The chain employs TRBV25-1 and TRBJ2-7; tentatively, D is TRBD2 (5 bases). V was trimmed by 8 bases and J by 4 bases, leaving 24 bases between them. The germline CDR1 and CDR2 sequences are MGHDK and SYGVNS. The CDR3 contains 16 residues. The CDR3 coding sequence is TGTGCCAGCCTCCCCGCCCTACTACAGCGGCAATACGAGCAGTACTTC. Its protein is CASLPALLQRQYEQYF.

As regards this clonotype: A much larger clone is a single base away; this may be a read error. The DNA for the CDR3 is TGCAGCGGTGAACCAGGTTCTGAAGCTTTCTTT. Translating it yields CSGEPGSEAFF. This chain joins TRBV29-1 and TRBJ1-1; no definite D call. Germline V gene data show CDR1 as SQVTM and CDR2 as ANQGSEA. The CDR3 has 11 residues.

V is TRBV10-3 and J is TRBJ2-5; 8 bases are a match to TRBD1. The V gene end was trimmed by 10 bases and the J gene end by 10 bases; junction bases not matched to a gene: 14. From germline, CDR1 is ENHRY and CDR2 SYGVKD. CDR3 size: 13 residues. The CDR3 region is CATTGQGNVGQYF. CDR3 in DNA: TGTGCCACCACCGGACAGGGTAATGTCGGCCAGTACTTC.